A single sample is the source of the 20 T cell receptor beta chains below, sequenced in a study of Ad26.COV2.S vaccination and SARS-CoV-2 variants. Measured with immunoSEQ multiplex PCR; TCRdb has only the in-frame clones, and not every one. Here the sample spans around 310,000 clones, 75% to 90% being singletons. Treatment denoted: some 20 received Ad26.COV2.S at low or high dose, single or two shots; about 5 received placebo; per-sample allocation not given. The samples were gathered on day 63 after the first injection of vaccine or placebo. Specimen: peripheral blood, collected in a trial of Ad26.COV2.S vaccine versus placebo. All receptors come from a person aged 18-60 years who received the Ad26.COV2.S COVID-19 vaccine or a placebo.

J is TRBJ2-1 and V is TRBV6-1; 8 nucleotides match TRBD2. The ends lost 3 bases at V and 3 bases at J; junction bases unmatched: 4. Germline V gives CDR1 MNHNS, CDR2 SASEGT. The CDR3 spans 15 residues. The CDR3 here is CASSDGTSDYNEQFF. In DNA form, the CDR3 reads TGTGCCAGCAGTGACGGGACTAGTGACTACAATGAGCAGTTCTTC.

The rearrangement joins TRBV18 to TRBJ2-5; D remains ambiguous. The V end lost 6 bases, the J end lost 5 bases, and 10 bases lay between the germline ends. From germline, CDR1 is KGHSH and CDR2 LQKENI. The CDR3 is 12 residues long. The DNA of the CDR3 is TGTGCCAGCTCCCCCTATGGGGAGACCCAGTACTTC. It codes for CASSPYGETQYF.

The chain has TRBV5-4 and TRBJ1-4, with D maybe TRBD1 (5 bases). Trimming stripped 4 bases from V and 4 bases from J, with 11 bases between. CDR1 SGHNT and CDR2 YYREEE come from the germline V gene (reference sequence). This CDR3 spans 14 amino acids. The CDR3 DNA is TGTGCCAGCAGCCTGGGGCTGATTAATGAAAAACTGTTTTTT. Its translation: CASSLGLINEKLFF.

This clone was detected only a few times. The rearrangement uses TRBV6-1 and TRBJ1-5; 8 nucleotides match TRBD1. With 1 base clipped from V and 4 bases from J, the junction kept 6 bases outside the gene matches. The CDR3 contains 16 residues. Germline V CDR1 and CDR2: MNHNS, SASEGT. CDR3 DNA sequence: TGTGCCAGCAGTGAAGAAGTTGGGACAGGTAATCAGCCCCAGCATTTT. This sequence encodes CASSEEVGTGNQPQHF.

V usage is TRBV28 and J usage is TRBJ1-2; TRBD1 might be the D (5 bases). Deletions cut 2 bases from V and 8 bases from J, with 24 bases between. CDR3 length equals 17 residues. Germline assignment: CDR1 MDHEN and CDR2 SYDVKM. The CDR3 DNA follows: TGTGCCAGCAGTTTAGGGGCCACAGTAGGGGTGGAGAAGGGCTACACCTTC. Translation: CASSLGATVGVEKGYTF.

This sequence joins TRBV18 and TRBJ2-2; D may correspond to TRBD1 or TRBD2 (5 bases each). The CDR3 contains 13 residues. Trimming stripped 5 bases from V and 3 bases from J, with 7 bases between. In germline, CDR1 is KGHSH, CDR2 LQKENI. CDR3 loop: CASSLGHTGELFF. The DNA for the CDR3 is TGTGCCAGCTCATTGGGACACACCGGGGAGCTGTTTTTT.

This clone was counted a few times. The chain uses TRBV5-6 and TRBJ2-7; 8 nucleotides match TRBD1. Germline CDR1 and CDR2: SGHDT and YYEEEE. The CDR3 is 14 amino acids. The V and J ends lost 7 bases and 5 bases, in that order; junction bases with no gene match: 11. In nucleotides, the CDR3 is TGTGCCAGCGCCGGCTGGACAGGGAATGACGAGCAGTACGTC. It is translated as CASAGWTGNDEQYV.

The rearrangement uses TRBV18 and TRBJ1-5, with D uncertain. V lost 2 bases to trimming and J lost 3 bases, with 8 bases between them. Germline V gives CDR1 KGHSH, CDR2 LQKENI. CDR3 length: 14 amino acids. Here the CDR3 DNA reads TGTGCCAGCTCACCAGAAGGGTCCAATCAGCCCCAGCATTTT. Its translation: CASSPEGSNQPQHF.

This clone was observed a single time. The chain is built from TRBV7-9 and TRBJ1-2; D not resolved. The CDR3 has 15 amino acids. Germline CDR1 and CDR2: SEHNR and FQNEAQ (reference sequence). Trimming pared 1 base from V and 4 bases from J, leaving 13 bases between. This chain's CDR3 is CASSLVEGGTYGYTF. DNA of the CDR3: TGTGCCAGCAGCTTAGTGGAGGGCGGAACCTATGGCTACACCTTC.

The rearrangement joins TRBV19 to TRBJ2-2; D unresolved. CDR1 LNHDA and CDR2 SQIVND come from the germline V gene (reference sequence). The CDR3 sequence is 13 residues long. Deletions cut 7 bases from V and 2 bases from J, with 8 bases between. CDR3 protein: CASILGNTGELFF. CDR3 in DNA: TGTGCCAGTATCCTCGGAAACACCGGGGAGCTGTTTTTT.

CDR3 nucleotides: TGTGCCAGCAGCCAAGATCAATTGGAAAGAAACACCATATATTTT. This translates into CASSQDQLERNTIYF. This chain links TRBV4-2 with TRBJ1-3; D not certain. Germline V gene sequence: CDR1 LGHNA, CDR2 YNFKEQ. The CDR3 has 15 amino acids. The V end was cut by 0 bases, the J end by 5 bases, with 11 bases between.

The chain uses TRBV11-2 and TRBJ2-6, with D possibly being TRBD1 (6 bases). The germline V gene encodes CDR1 SGHAT and CDR2 FQNNGV. There are 18 residues in the CDR3. V was clipped by 3 bases and J by 1 base, with 16 bases between them. CDR3 amino acids: CASSLGALPLSGANVLTF. CDR3 nucleotide sequence: TGTGCCAGCAGCTTGGGGGCCCTACCCCTGTCTGGGGCCAACGTCCTGACTTTC.

The chain links TRBV5-4 to TRBJ2-3, with a weak D call TRBD2 (6 bases). V lost 3 bases and J lost 5, with 16 bases in between. CDR1 SGHNT and CDR2 YYREEE come from the germline V gene (reference sequence). The CDR3 covers 15 residues. The CDR3 loop is CASSSPKSGEDTQYF. In DNA form, the CDR3 reads TGTGCCAGCAGCTCTCCGAAATCGGGGGAAGATACGCAGTATTTT.

The chain is built from TRBV30 and TRBJ1-5, with 7 nucleotides matching TRBD1. Germline loops: CDR1 GTSNPN, CDR2 SVGIG (reference sequence). V gave up 3 bases and J gave up 6 bases; unmatched junction bases: 5. The CDR3 loop spans 13 amino acids. CDR3 in DNA: TGTGCCTGGAGAGGAGGGGGCGTTCAGCCCCAGCATTTT. It is translated as CAWRGGGVQPQHF. The whole variable domain, filled in from reference TRBV30 and TRBJ1-5, reads SQTIHQWPATLVQPVGSPLSLECTVEGTSNPNLYWYRQAAGRGLQLLFYSVGIGQISSEVPQNLSASRPQDRQFILSSKKLLLSDSGFYLCAWRGGGVQPQHFGDGTRLSIL.

The CDR3 sequence is CASSSYTGSAFF. CDR3 sequence (DNA): TGTGCCAGCAGCTCCTATACAGGTTCGGCTTTCTTT. The chain has TRBV7-2 and TRBJ1-1; D may be TRBD1 (5 bases). The germline gives CDR1 SGHTA, CDR2 FQGNSA. The CDR3 contains 12 residues. V lost 4 bases and J 11 bases, leaving 14 bases between the germline ends.

This clone was counted once. This chain uses TRBV10-3 with TRBJ2-7, with D perhaps TRBD1 (5 bases). The CDR3 has 15 residues. Germline assignment: CDR1 ENHRY and CDR2 SYGVKD. V was shortened by 3 bases and J by 1 base, with 13 bases between the two germline ends. The DNA for the CDR3 is TGTGCCATCAGTGACGGTCCGGACACTTCCTACGAGCAGTACGTC. Amino acids: CAISDGPDTSYEQYV.

The chain combines TRBV28 with TRBJ1-5; D not certain. This CDR3 is built from 14 residues. V lost 8 bases and J 0 bases, leaving 11 bases between the germline ends. CDR1 and CDR2 (germline): MDHEN, SYDVKM. The CDR3 sequence is CASVEPYSNQPQHF. The CDR3 DNA follows: TGTGCCAGCGTGGAGCCTTATAGCAATCAGCCCCAGCATTTT.

The DNA for the CDR3 is TGTGCCAGCAGCTTCGACCGTGGGGGGGCTTATGGCTACACCTTC. Protein sequence: CASSFDRGGAYGYTF. The rearrangement links TRBV7-2 to TRBJ1-2, with D perhaps TRBD1 (6 bases). The CDR3 sequence is 15 residues long. Per germline, CDR1 SGHTA and CDR2 FQGNSA. V was cut by 3 bases and J by 5 bases, with 16 bases left in between.

This clone was detected only once. V usage is TRBV6-5 and J usage is TRBJ2-5; D unclear. The CDR3 consists of 12 residues. V shed 7 bases and J shed 4 bases, with 10 bases lying between them. Germline V gives CDR1 MNHEY, CDR2 SVGAGI. CDR3 nucleotide sequence: TGTGCCAGCAACCCGGGCGGAGAGACCCAGTACTTC. Translating it yields CASNPGGETQYF.

This chain connects TRBV10-3 to TRBJ2-5, with a tentative D call TRBD2 (6 bases). Germline V gives CDR1 ENHRY, CDR2 SYGVKD. The CDR3 runs 12 residues. The ends were cut back, 6 bases at V and 3 bases at J, with 8 bases in the middle. Here the CDR3 DNA reads TGTGCCATCAGCCCGGGGGAAGAGACCCAGTACTTC. Protein sequence: CAISPGEETQYF.